Given below is one TCR beta chain in context. It has no known antigen specificity. No base quality values were provided; no much bigger clone lies one nucleotide off. The CDR3 regions of human TCRbeta chains were analyzed by immunosequencing. As for how the authors treated the data: Repertoire TCRs were checked for matches against a reference library of SARS-CoV-2-specific TCRs that had been generated using the MIRA antigen-specificity platform. Breadth was defined as the fraction of unique TCRs that were SARS-CoV-2-associated, and depth was defined as the fraction of total T cells that were SARS-CoV-2-associated. Using the MIRA data, each spike-specific TCR was assigned both to the spike region to which the TCR was reactive and to a CD4 or CD8 class. Log10-transformed breadth and depth values were compared by one-way ANOVA with Sidak's multiple comparisons tests. The table comes from immuneACCESS by way of TCRdb, which keeps in-frame sequences with V and J called. Part of the clones is missing from these tables; in studies checked, under half for an unresolved V gene and the rest for unknown reasons. The V and J calls and the clone size are those of that table, but D and trimming were determined from the DNA. The sample records 210,000 or so clones, 90% to 95% of which are singletons. 0.95% to 1.1% of the sample goes to the ten largest clones.

This record belongs to a study of T cell responses to AZD1222 COVID-19 vaccine (dated by TCRdb to the early 2020s). Concerning the study at large: A total of about 250 trial participants underwent TCR sequencing, of whom 200 to 220 had received two doses of AZD1222 and some 25 had received two doses of the MenACWY control vaccine. Trial participants were enrolled by age into subgroups of 18-55, 56-69 and 70-plus years, and around 140, 26 and 57 TCR-sequenced participants, respectively, were included in these subgroups. The study at large found these results: Participants were mostly white British and included more females than males, and it was suggested by the authors that clonal diversity may have been underestimated. No day 14 peak-response samples were available, so repertoires were characterized only after the peak T cell response. In the small 56-69-year group, the increase in depth fell short of significance, most likely because of low power. The whole spike protein was spanned by vaccine-associated CD4 TCRs, and dominant responses were seen in regions 160-218 and 743-854. Conclusions about previously exposed vaccinees are limited, since just a handful of AZD1222 recipients were seropositive for SARS-CoV-2 at baseline. A significant rise in spike-specific TCR breadth and depth was observed after two AZD1222 doses relative to day 0 and relative to MenACWY recipients. Reportedly, close to half of the unique spike-specific TCRs recognized epitopes lying outside the regions that are mutated in the B.1.351 and B.1.1.7 variants.

Interpreted using the paper, the time point label stands for: baseline before first vaccination. Reading the label with the study, this specimen's treatment or condition is: meningococcal conjugate vaccine given as trial control. Vaccinee samples were obtained from the UK trials COV001 and COV002, which included a single-blind randomized controlled phase 2/3 trial of AZD1222 (ChAdOx1 nCoV-19) in healthy adults. For TCRbeta chain sequencing, PBMC samples were collected from trial participants at day 0 and at day 28 after the second dose. From V the trimming removes 6 bases and from J it removes 1 base, while the gene matches leave 4 bases of the junction unaccounted for. CDR1 and CDR2 were assigned from the germline V gene as MNHEY and SVGAGI. The CDR3 numbers 15 residues from cysteine through phenylalanine. Just CDR3 DNA is preserved here, 45 bases in frame from base 1.

This sequence uses TRBV6-5 and TRBJ1-5, with 9 middle bases fitting TRBD1. This specimen was peripheral blood, taken on day 0 of MenACWY control vaccination. This clonotype was obtained from an adult in good health. The nucleotide sequence reads TGTGCCAGCAGCACCGGGACAGGGAGCAATCAGCCCCAGCATTTT. Its coded protein is CASSTGTGSNQPQHF.